This is a list of T cell receptor beta chains from one sample in a study of cytomegalovirus exposure and HLA in healthy donors. Sequencing was performed with immunoSEQ multiplex PCR; in TCRdb, only in-frame clones are kept and a portion is missing. The sample shows 100,000 to 150,000 clones, about three quarters of them seen only once. Sequenced: PBMCs. All receptors come from a human donor in good health. Each CDR3 is given with its conserved first and last residue. A D gene is named only where the DNA matches it firmly. Size is stated for part of the rows, as once, few or many counts, or as a class when the clone is expanded.

NA	NA	TRBV18	TRBJ2-1	TGTGCCAGCTCACCACCGGCAGGGCTAACCTACAATGAGCAGTTCTTC	CASSPPAGLTYNEQFF
NA	TRBD1	TRBV4-3	TRBJ1-3	TGCGCCAGCAGCCAAGCGCCGGGACAGGGAGAAAACACCATATATTTT	CASSQAPGQGENTIYF
NA	NA	TRBV5-8	TRBJ2-7	TGTGCCAGCAGCCATCCAGGAGGCGGGTACTCCTACGAGCAGTACTTC	CASSHPGGGYSYEQYF
NA	NA	TRBV19	TRBJ2-5	TGTGCCAGTAGTGCCACCGGGACATACCAAGAGACCCAGTACTTC	CASSATGTYQETQYF
many	NA	TRBV5-6	TRBJ1-1	TGTGCCAGCAGCTTGGTACAGGGTGTAGCTTTCTTT	CASSLVQGVAFF
once	NA	TRBV6-5	TRBJ1-2	TGTGCCAGCACAACAGGTTTCTCCAGGGGCTACACCTTC	CASTTGFSRGYTF
NA	TRBD2	TRBV6-6	TRBJ2-5	TGTGCCAGCAGTTACGGGACTAGCGAAGAGACCCAGTACTTC	CASSYGTSEETQYF
NA	NA	TRBV6-5	TRBJ2-3	TGTGCCAGCAGGCAGACAGGCGTCACAGATACGCAGTATTTT	CASRQTGVTDTQYF
NA	NA	TRBV15	TRBJ1-3	TGTGCCACCAGCAGAGATTTAGGCTTCATGGGGCGCGGGGCTGGAAACACCATATATTTT	CATSRDLGFMGRGAGNTIYF
NA	NA	TRBV7-2	TRBJ2-1	TGTGCCAGCACCCATCAGGGTGCCCACAATGAGCAGTTCTTC	CASTHQGAHNEQFF
NA	NA	TRBV28	TRBJ2-7	TGTGCCAGCAGTTTATTAGGGGTAGACTCCTACGAGCAGTACTTC	CASSLLGVDSYEQYF
NA	NA	TRBV5-4	TRBJ2-5	TGTGCCAGCAGCTTGACGGTGACAATCGGTTCGGAGACCCAGTACTTC	CASSLTVTIGSETQYF
few	TRBD2	TRBV5-1	TRBJ2-1	TGCGCCAGCAGCCCCTTAGCGGGAGAAAGCTACAATGAGCAGTTCTTC	CASSPLAGESYNEQFF
NA	NA	TRBV6-5	TRBJ1-1	TGTGCCAGCACCCAAGGGAGGTATGGCACTGAAGCTTTCTTT	CASTQGRYGTEAFF
NA	TRBD1	TRBV5-1	TRBJ2-3	TGCGCCAGCAGCCCGTCACAGGGGGCTACGCAGTATTTT	CASSPSQGATQYF
NA	NA	TRBV5-1	TRBJ1-1	TGCGCCAGCAGCTTGGAGGGGAACACTCTCACTGAAGCTTTCTTT	CASSLEGNTLTEAFF
NA	TRBD1	TRBV7-9	TRBJ1-1	TGTGCCAGCAGACACGAACAGGGGAAGGGCACTGAAGCTTTCTTT	CASRHEQGKGTEAFF
few	TRBD1	TRBV6-4	TRBJ1-5	TGTGCCAGCAGTCCTACGGCAGGGGGGAATCAGCCCCAGCATTTT	CASSPTAGGNQPQHF
few	TRBD2	TRBV11-2	TRBJ2-1	TGTGCCAGCAGACCAGCCGGGACTAGCCTCTACAATGAGCAGTTCTTC	CASRPAGTSLYNEQFF
few	TRBD2	TRBV9	TRBJ2-5	TGTGCCAGCAGCGTAGGTAGCGGGGGACAAGAGACCCAGTACTTC	CASSVGSGGQETQYF
once	NA	TRBV11-2	TRBJ1-1	TGTGCCAGCACCCCGTCTGGGGTAGGGAGAAACACTGAAGCTTTCTTT	CASTPSGVGRNTEAFF
few	TRBD2	TRBV6-7	TRBJ2-4	TGTGCCAGCAGTTACCGGGAACGCTTTAGCGGGGTCAAAAACATTCAGTACTTC	CASSYRERFSGVKNIQYF
NA	TRBD1	TRBV9	TRBJ1-5	TGTGCCAGCAGCGTCGGGACAGGGACGGTTCAGCCCCAGCATTTT	CASSVGTGTVQPQHF
NA	NA	TRBV19	TRBJ1-5	TGTGCCAGTAATACGGGGGGCCTCAATCAGCCCCAGCATTTT	CASNTGGLNQPQHF
NA	TRBD1	TRBV5-1	TRBJ2-2	TGCGCCAGCAGCTACGGGACAGGGATGACCGGGGAGCTGTTTTTT	CASSYGTGMTGELFF
NA	NA	TRBV2	TRBJ2-1	TGTGCCAGCAGTGAAGTGTACAGGGACGGTGAGCAGTTCTTC	CASSEVYRDGEQFF
NA	TRBD1	TRBV28	TRBJ1-6	TGTGCCAGCAGTGCAGGACAGGGGTCGAATTCACCCCTCCACTTT	CASSAGQGSNSPLHF
NA	NA	TRBV14	TRBJ1-6	TGTGCCAGCAGCCCCCCCAGGAATTCACCCCTCCACTTT	CASSPPRNSPLHF
once	TRBD2	TRBV27	TRBJ2-2	TGTGCCAGCAGTCTACGGTGGACTAGCGGGGCGGAGGCCAACACCGGGGAGCTGTTTTTT	CASSLRWTSGAEANTGELFF
NA	TRBD2	TRBV4-3	TRBJ2-7	TGCGCCAGCAGCCAAGGACTAGCGGGAGGTACCTACGAGCAGTACTTC	CASSQGLAGGTYEQYF
NA	TRBD1	TRBV27	TRBJ2-5	TGTGCCAGCAGTCTACAGGGGGCCCAAGAGACCCAGTACTTC	CASSLQGAQETQYF
NA	TRBD1	TRBV10-3	TRBJ2-1	TGTGCCATCAGATCGGACAGGGGGGGCAATGAGCAGTTCTTC	CAIRSDRGGNEQFF
once	TRBD1	TRBV7-9	TRBJ2-2	TGTGCCAGCAGCTTAGTCGTGGGGACAGGGGCCGGGGAGCTGTTTTTT	CASSLVVGTGAGELFF
once	NA	TRBV5-4	TRBJ2-5	TGTGCCAGCAGCTGGGACTGGCAGGCCCAAGAGACCCAGTACTTC	CASSWDWQAQETQYF
NA	NA	TRBV5-4	TRBJ2-7	TGTGCCAGCAGACCAGGACTCCGTCACGAGCAGTACTTC	CASRPGLRHEQYF
once	TRBD1	TRBV6-6	TRBJ1-5	TGTGCCAGCAGTGGGGACAGGGGGGATCAGCCCCAGCATTTT	CASSGDRGDQPQHF
NA	TRBD1	TRBV5-4	TRBJ1-3	TGTGCCAGCAGCTCCCCGGACAGGTTCGGAAACACCATATATTTT	CASSSPDRFGNTIYF